A single sample is the source of the 13 T cell receptor beta chains below, sequenced in a study of blood T cell repertoires in COVID-19. Some clones are missing from TCRdb's copy, which holds only in-frame ones; the method was immunoSEQ multiplex PCR. The data contain around 300,000 clones, roughly 86% of them seen just once; the ten biggest clones take up roughly 1.8%. Sequenced sample: PBMCs or T cells enriched from blood (not recorded which). These receptors came from an older woman who had recovered from COVID-19.

In its sample, this clone was seen once. V and J are TRBV28 and TRBJ2-1; 9 bases are a match to TRBD2. Trimming took 4 bases from V and 2 from J; bases not matched to a gene: 6. There are 16 residues in the CDR3. Germline values: CDR1 MDHEN, CDR2 SYDVKM. DNA of the CDR3: TGTGCCAGCAGTTATAGCGGGAGAACCCCCTACAATGAGCAGTTCTTC. Protein product: CASSYSGRTPYNEQFF. Variable domain in full (rest from reference TRBV28 and TRBJ2-1): DVKVTQSSRYLVKRTGEKVFLECVQDMDHENMFWYRQDPGLGLRLIYFSYDVKMKEKGDIPEGYSVSREKKERFSLILESASTNQTSMYLCASSYSGRTPYNEQFFGPGTRLTVL.

The chain has TRBV30 and TRBJ2-3, with 9 nucleotides matching TRBD2. Germline V gene data show CDR1 as GTSNPN and CDR2 as SVGIG (reference sequence). The CDR3 has 15 amino acids. Trimming at V came to 5 bases and at J to 1 base, leaving 7 bases not matched to a gene. DNA for the CDR3: TGTGCCTGGGATTATAGCGGGAGACGCACAGATACGCAGTATTTT. As protein: CAWDYSGRRTDTQYF.

The gene calls are TRBV6-5 and TRBJ1-1; tentatively, D is TRBD1 (6 bases). Germline CDR1 and CDR2: MNHEY and SVGAGI. Trimming left V 7 bases short and J 3 bases short, with 15 bases between. The CDR3 spans 14 residues. The DNA for the CDR3 is TGTGCCAGCATCCTAGGGGGGGGCGACACTGAAGCTTTCTTT. Encoded protein: CASILGGGDTEAFF.

V and J are TRBV2 and TRBJ1-2; no clear D gene. Germline V gene sequence: CDR1 SNHLY, CDR2 FYNNEI. The CDR3 totals 14 residues. The ends were cut back, 3 bases at V and 1 base at J, with 9 bases in the middle. CDR3 loop: CASSDTAFNYGYTF. The CDR3 DNA is TGTGCCAGCAGTGACACAGCCTTTAACTATGGCTACACCTTC.

The V and J genes are TRBV11-3 and TRBJ1-1; D gene ambiguous. Germline CDR1 and CDR2: SGHNT and YENEEA. The CDR3 spans 15 residues. Trimming cost V 1 base and J 2 bases, with 11 bases left between them. CDR3 in DNA: TGTGCCAGCAGCTTAGGAGGGAAAGCAAACACTGAAGCTTTCTTT. This sequence encodes CASSLGGKANTEAFF.

V is TRBV18 and J is TRBJ2-3; TRBD2 aligns across 14 bases. This CDR3 comprises 17 residues. V trimming: 2 bases; J trimming: 5 bases; junction bases outside the gene matches: 6. Germline V gene data show CDR1 as KGHSH and CDR2 as LQKENI. In nucleotides, the CDR3 is TGTGCCAGCTCACCATCTGTGGGACTAGCGGGAGTAGATACGCAGTATTTT. Translating gives CASSPSVGLAGVDTQYF.

This sequence joins TRBV12-5 and TRBJ1-1; no firm D call. Trimming pared 5 bases from V and 1 base from J, leaving 11 bases between. Germline CDR1 is LGHNT and CDR2 is FRNRAP. The CDR3 consists of 14 residues. The CDR3 DNA reads as TGTGCTAGTGGTCTAACGAGCCCGAACACTGAAGCTTTCTTT. Translated, it gives CASGLTSPNTEAFF.

The rearrangement joins TRBV4-2 to TRBJ2-1; D possibly corresponds to TRBD2 (5 bases). The germline V and J ends were trimmed by 0 bases and 5 bases, with 11 bases remaining between them. The CDR3 totals 15 residues. Looked up from germline, CDR1 is LGHNA and CDR2 is YNFKEQ. The CDR3: CASSQDWAGHNEQFF. DNA of the CDR3: TGTGCCAGCAGCCAAGACTGGGCGGGCCACAATGAGCAGTTCTTC.

This chain uses TRBV3-1 (or the pseudogene TRBV3-2) with TRBJ1-1; tentatively, D is TRBD1 (5 bases). Trimming pared 6 bases from V and 5 bases from J, leaving 16 bases between. There are 14 residues in the CDR3. Germline loops: CDR1 LGHDT, CDR2 YNNKEL (reference sequence). Written as DNA, the CDR3 is TGTGCCAGCAGTCGAATTGGGGGGGAGACTGAAGCTTTCTTT. It codes for CASSRIGGETEAFF.

The chain has TRBV30 and TRBJ1-5; D is ambiguous. The CDR3 is 15 amino acids. The germline V and J ends were trimmed by 0 bases and 0 bases, with 9 bases remaining between them. Germline V gene lookup returns CDR1 GTSNPN and CDR2 SVGIG (reference sequence). CDR3 nucleotide sequence: TGTGCCTGGAGTGTACCCCGGGATAGCAATCAGCCCCAGCATTTT. Its protein is CAWSVPRDSNQPQHF. The variable domain in full, completed from reference TRBV30 and TRBJ1-5, reads SQTIHQWPATLVQPVGSPLSLECTVEGTSNPNLYWYRQAAGRGLQLLFYSVGIGQISSEVPQNLSASRPQDRQFILSSKKLLLSDSGFYLCAWSVPRDSNQPQHFGDGTRLSIL.

The chain uses TRBV5-1 and TRBJ2-5; D not certain. This CDR3 is 12 amino acids long. CDR1 and CDR2 (germline): SGHRS, YFSETQ. Between the trimmed V and J ends, which lost 2 bases and 4 bases, there was a span of 6 bases. CDR3 loop: CASSLSRETQYF. The CDR3 nucleotides read TGCGCCAGCAGCTTAAGCCGAGAGACCCAGTACTTC.

This chain joins TRBV3-1 (or the pseudogene TRBV3-2) and TRBJ1-5; no reliable D call. Trimming took 11 bases from V and 3 from J, leaving 14 bases between them. The CDR3 loop spans 13 amino acids. CDR1 is LGHDT, CDR2 YNNKEL, per germline (reference sequence). CDR3 in DNA: TGTGCCTGGGCCGACATAGACAATCAGCCCCAGCATTTT. The encoded protein is CAWADIDNQPQHF.

The CDR3 protein is CASSQRASNSPLHF. The CDR3 DNA is TGTGCCAGCAGCCAGAGGGCCAGCAATTCACCCCTCCACTTT. The genes are TRBV7-3 and TRBJ1-6; D is ambiguous. Per germline, CDR1 SGHTA and CDR2 FQGTGA. The CDR3 spans 14 residues. V lost 5 bases and J 7 bases, leaving 12 bases between the germline ends.